Shown below are 10 T cell receptor beta chains from a single sample sequenced in a study of shared clonotypes between healthy human individuals. The repertoire was sequenced with immunoSEQ multiplex PCR; TCRdb's copy has only in-frame clones and lacks some. This table holds under 1,900,000 clones, 98% found once. Sequencing was performed on naive CD4+ T cells sorted from blood. As for subset: CD45RA+ positively selected. The receptors derive from a man between 25 and 39 years old in good health.

This chain joins TRBV18 and TRBJ1-5, with D possibly TRBD1 on 6 matching bases. Trimming left V 3 bases short and J 2 bases short, with 11 bases between. There are 15 residues in the CDR3. Germline CDR1 KGHSH, CDR2 LQKENI. The CDR3 DNA reads TGTGCCAGCTCACCCCAAGCAGGGGGCAATCAGCCCCAGCATTTT. Protein product: CASSPQAGGNQPQHF.

The chain combines TRBV19 with TRBJ1-1; D gene unclear. Trimming stripped 4 bases from V and 5 bases from J, with 14 bases between. The germline CDR1 and CDR2 sequences are LNHDA and SQIVND (reference sequence). This CDR3 is 14 amino acids long. The CDR3 region has the DNA TGTGCCAGTAGTACGAATCGGAGGGAGACTGAAGCTTTCTTT. It translates to CASSTNRRETEAFF.

The chain links TRBV18 to TRBJ1-3; D gene unclear. Trimming took 3 bases from V and 0 from J, leaving 3 bases between them. CDR3 length: 13 amino acids. Germline lookup yields CDR1 KGHSH and CDR2 LQKENI. The CDR3 loop reads CASSPFSGNTIYF. The CDR3 DNA reads as TGTGCCAGCTCACCCTTCTCTGGAAACACCATATATTTT.

J is TRBJ2-3 and V is TRBV10-3; possible D gene TRBD2, 5 bases. CDR3 size: 13 residues. Germline V gene lookup returns CDR1 ENHRY and CDR2 SYGVKD. In nucleotides, the CDR3 is TGTGCTACGGGCGAGGGCCCGACAGATACGCAGTATTTT. It codes for CATGEGPTDTQYF.

The chain carries TRBV27 and TRBJ2-4; no reliable D call. The germline V and J ends were trimmed by 6 bases and 1 base, with 10 bases remaining between them. Germline V gene sequence: CDR1 MNHEY, CDR2 SMNVEV (reference sequence). This CDR3 is built from 14 residues. The CDR3 bases are TGTGCCAGCAGGCAGGTAAAGGCCAAAAACATTCAGTACTTC. Translation gives CASRQVKAKNIQYF.

In this sample, this clone turned up once. The V call is TRBV5-1, the J call TRBJ2-2; weak D call: TRBD1 (5 bases). From germline, CDR1 is SGHRS and CDR2 YFSETQ. The V and J ends lost 5 bases and 3 bases respectively, with 14 bases between them. CDR3 length equals 15 residues. CDR3 coding DNA: TGCGCCAGCAGTCGTATAGAAGGGGACACCGGGGAGCTGTTTTTT. Its translation: CASSRIEGDTGELFF.

The rearrangement joins TRBV5-1 to TRBJ2-7, with TRBD1 as a possible D gene (6 bases). Deletions cut 4 bases from V and 2 bases from J, with 13 bases between. The germline CDR1 and CDR2 sequences are SGHRS and YFSETQ. The CDR3 is 14 amino acids. CDR3 nucleotides: TGCGCCAGCAGCACCGGACAGACTACCTACGAGCAGTACTTC. The encoded protein is CASSTGQTTYEQYF. Variable domain in full (rest from reference TRBV5-1 and TRBJ2-7): KAGVTQTPRYLIKTRGQQVTLSCSPISGHRSVSWYQQTPGQGLQFLFEYFSETQRNKGNFPGRFSGRQFSNSRSEMNVSTLELGDSALYLCASSTGQTTYEQYFGPGTRLTVT.

A single count supports this clone. The V call is TRBV9, the J call TRBJ2-2; D is ambiguous. The CDR3 runs 14 residues. Trimming removed 4 bases at V and 6 bases at J, with 13 bases between. Germline values: CDR1 SGDLS, CDR2 YYNGEE. CDR3 coding DNA: TGTGCCAGCAGCCCGCCCCTGATCCCCGGGGAGCTGTTTTTT. This translates into CASSPPLIPGELFF.

The chain is built from TRBV11-2 and TRBJ2-5; the D gene could be TRBD1 or TRBD2 (5 bases each). Trimming left V 3 bases short and J 7 bases short, with 30 bases between. Germline V gene sequence: CDR1 SGHAT, CDR2 FQNNGV. The CDR3 spans 19 residues. CDR3 DNA: TGTGCCAGCAGCTTTAGGCGCCTCCGAGGGGCTAGCCATCTAGGGACCCAGTACTTC. Protein sequence: CASSFRRLRGASHLGTQYF.

The gene calls are TRBV10-1 and TRBJ2-3; D is ambiguous. CDR3 length: 14 residues. V was clipped by 2 bases and J by 2 bases, with 8 bases between them. Germline values: CDR1 WNHNN, CDR2 SYGVQD (reference sequence). The DNA for the CDR3 is TGCGCCAGCAGTGAGACAGTGGTCACAGATACGCAGTATTTT. Protein: CASSETVVTDTQYF.